These T cell receptor beta chains were read from a single sample in a study of blood T cell repertoires in COVID-19. The repertoire was sequenced with immunoSEQ multiplex PCR; TCRdb's copy has only in-frame clones and lacks some. The sample lists 60,000 to 75,000 clones; approximately 79% were seen once. Sequencing was done on a sample of peripheral blood. The source is a woman in her 70s with acute or convalescent COVID-19. CDR3s include the opening cysteine and the closing phenylalanine or tryptophan. A D gene is named only where the DNA matches it firmly. Rows give clone size only sometimes, using once, few, many, or a class for an expanded clone.

length,V,size,D,J,CDR3,DNA
14,TRBV20-1,NA,NA,TRBJ2-3,CSASRGGVTDTQYF,TGCAGTGCTAGTAGGGGGGGAGTGACAGATACGCAGTATTTT
14,TRBV5-1,NA,NA,TRBJ2-1,CASSLVGTRNEQFF,TGCGCCAGCAGCTTGGTAGGGACAAGAAATGAGCAGTTCTTC
17,TRBV5-1,once,TRBD1,TRBJ2-1,CASSSDRGRSSYNEQFF,TGCGCCAGCAGCTCCGACAGGGGACGGAGCTCCTACAATGAGCAGTTCTTC
13,TRBV27,few,NA,TRBJ1-2,CASSPAGPYGYTF,TGTGCCAGCAGCCCCGCGGGGCCATATGGCTACACCTTC
13,TRBV10-3,few,NA,TRBJ1-1,CAISVSGNTEAFF,TGTGCCATCAGTGTATCAGGGAACACTGAAGCTTTCTTT
13,TRBV7-6,few,NA,TRBJ1-2,CASSLQNNYGYTF,TGTGCCAGCAGCCTACAGAATAACTATGGCTACACCTTC
15,TRBV11-1,NA,NA,TRBJ2-1,CASSLAYSPGNEQFF,TGTGCCAGCAGCTTAGCGTACAGCCCCGGTAATGAGCAGTTCTTC
16,TRBV5-1,NA,TRBD2,TRBJ2-7,CASSREPGLAAYEQYF,TGCGCCAGCAGCCGTGAACCGGGACTAGCGGCCTACGAGCAGTACTTC
13,TRBV2,NA,NA,TRBJ1-2,CASNTGRGDGYTF,TGTGCCAGCAACACGGGTAGGGGCGATGGCTACACCTTC
15,TRBV19,NA,TRBD2,TRBJ2-5,CASSTDGGARETQYF,TGTGCCAGTAGTACCGACGGGGGGGCTAGGGAGACCCAGTACTTC
15,TRBV3-1/TRBV3-2,NA,TRBD1,TRBJ1-4,CASSRRQGSAEKLFF,TGTGCCAGCAGCAGGCGACAGGGGTCGGCTGAAAAACTGTTTTTT
13,TRBV5-6,once,NA,TRBJ1-2,CASSLVVRGGYTF,TGTGCCAGCAGCTTGGTTGTCCGGGGTGGCTACACCTTC
15,TRBV10-2,NA,TRBD1,TRBJ2-1,CASRGDRGMMGEQFF,TGCGCCAGCAGGGGGGACAGGGGGATGATGGGCGAGCAGTTCTTC
16,TRBV3-1/TRBV3-2,once,TRBD1,TRBJ1-1,CASSAVRGTLNTEAFF,TGTGCCAGCAGCGCTGTCAGGGGGACGCTGAACACTGAAGCTTTCTTT
14,TRBV5-1,NA,NA,TRBJ1-6,CASTLTGPNSPLHF,TGCGCCAGCACGTTGACAGGCCCAAATTCACCCCTCCACTTT
14,TRBV10-3,once,NA,TRBJ1-3,CATLPRSPANTIYF,TGTGCCACCTTACCCAGGTCCCCGGCAAACACCATATATTTT
16,TRBV7-2,NA,NA,TRBJ2-3,CASSLAPSASTDTQYF,TGTGCCAGCAGCTTAGCCCCTAGCGCTAGCACAGATACGCAGTATTTT
17,TRBV28,NA,TRBD1,TRBJ2-1,CASSYKSGDRGFYEQFF,TGTGCCAGCAGTTATAAGTCTGGGGACAGGGGATTTTATGAGCAGTTCTTC
13,TRBV5-4,few,NA,TRBJ2-5,CASSLDPLGGVYF,TGTGCCAGCAGCTTGGATCCGTTGGGAGGTGTGTACTTC
15,TRBV3-1/TRBV3-2,NA,TRBD1,TRBJ2-3,CASSPGTGRADTQYF,TGTGCCAGCAGCCCTGGGACAGGGCGTGCAGATACGCAGTATTTT
15,TRBV19,NA,NA,TRBJ2-1,CASSLGAGSYNEQFF,TGTGCCAGTAGCCTAGGCGCGGGCTCCTACAATGAGCAGTTCTTC
13,TRBV5-8,NA,NA,TRBJ1-1,CASSRIQIFEAFF,TGTGCCAGCAGCCGAATACAGATCTTTGAAGCTTTCTTT
15,TRBV7-2,NA,TRBD1,TRBJ1-2,CASSLALAGDSGYTF,TGTGCCAGCAGCTTAGCTTTGGCAGGGGACAGCGGCTACACCTTC
14,TRBV30,NA,NA,TRBJ1-4,CAWRVGRGNEKLFF,TGTGCCTGGAGAGTTGGGAGAGGGAATGAAAAACTGTTTTTT
16,TRBV3-1/TRBV3-2,few,TRBD1,TRBJ1-5,CASLPRAGQGRQPQHF,TGTGCCAGCCTCCCGAGAGCGGGACAGGGTAGACAGCCCCAGCATTTT
14,TRBV21-1,NA,NA,TRBJ2-7,CASSAQDRVREQYF,TGTGCCAGCAGCGCTCAGGACAGGGTCCGCGAGCAGTACTTC
13,TRBV6-2/TRBV6-3,NA,NA,TRBJ1-2,CASSYREDYGYTF,TGTGCCAGCAGTTACCGGGAGGACTATGGCTACACCTTC
15,TRBV7-9,NA,TRBD1,TRBJ1-4,CASSPGQGANEKLFF,TGTGCCAGCAGCCCAGGACAGGGCGCTAATGAAAAACTGTTTTTT
15,TRBV19,NA,NA,TRBJ2-2,CASLGGGVLTGELFF,TGTGCCAGTTTAGGAGGGGGCGTTCTCACCGGGGAGCTGTTTTTT
16,TRBV7-9,NA,NA,TRBJ2-5,CASSLGFGGTQETQYF,TGTGCCAGCAGCTTAGGTTTCGGGGGGACACAAGAGACCCAGTACTTC
14,TRBV10-2,NA,TRBD1,TRBJ1-1,CASSSGTGGTEAFF,TGCGCCAGCAGCTCCGGGACAGGGGGCACTGAAGCTTTCTTT
12,TRBV14,few,NA,TRBJ1-2,CASSQGQYGYTF,TGTGCCAGCAGCCAAGGGCAGTATGGCTACACCTTC
15,TRBV15,NA,TRBD1,TRBJ2-3,CATSRERGGPDTQYF,TGTGCCACCAGCAGAGAAAGAGGGGGCCCAGATACGCAGTATTTT
15,TRBV28,NA,TRBD1,TRBJ2-7,CASSWNRGSSYEQYF,TGTGCCAGCAGTTGGAACAGGGGTAGCTCCTACGAGCAGTACTTC
16,TRBV12-5,NA,NA,TRBJ2-5,CASGLNRVFGQETQYF,TGTGCTAGTGGTTTAAACCGGGTCTTCGGCCAAGAGACCCAGTACTTC
16,TRBV28,NA,TRBD2,TRBJ2-3,CASRQFSRGVADTQYF,TGTGCCAGCAGACAGTTCTCGCGGGGGGTCGCAGATACGCAGTATTTT
14,TRBV7-2,NA,NA,TRBJ1-2,CASSLGLANYGYTF,TGTGCCAGCAGCTTAGGATTAGCGAACTATGGCTACACCTTC
14,TRBV6-2/TRBV6-3,NA,TRBD2,TRBJ2-7,CASSYERGAYEQYF,TGTGCCAGCAGTTACGAGCGGGGGGCCTACGAGCAGTACTTC
15,TRBV14,NA,NA,TRBJ1-2,CASSHGGVGTYGYTF,TGTGCCAGCAGCCACGGGGGAGTAGGAACCTATGGCTACACCTTC
15,TRBV4-1,NA,TRBD1,TRBJ2-1,CASSQVPTGADEQFF,TGCGCCAGCAGCCAAGTCCCTACAGGGGCAGATGAGCAGTTCTTC
15,TRBV7-8,NA,NA,TRBJ2-7,CASSLAGDSYYEQYF,TGTGCCAGCAGCTTAGCTGGTGACAGCTACTACGAGCAGTACTTC
14,TRBV6-6,NA,NA,TRBJ2-3,CASSYLLSTDTQYF,TGTGCCAGCAGTTATCTACTAAGCACAGATACGCAGTATTTT
16,TRBV21-1,NA,NA,TRBJ1-2,CASSKSYHRGGYGYTF,TGTGCCAGCAGCAAAAGTTACCACAGGGGCGGCTATGGCTACACCTTC
15,TRBV7-2,NA,TRBD1,TRBJ1-1,CASSPPGTANTEAFF,TGTGCCAGCAGCCCGCCTGGGACAGCGAACACTGAAGCTTTCTTT
14,TRBV28,NA,TRBD1,TRBJ1-2,CASSLLGQGYGYTF,TGTGCCAGCAGTTTGTTGGGACAGGGCTATGGCTACACCTTC